This paragraph covers one TCR beta chain sequence. The V end was cut by 4 bases, the J end by 8 bases, with 3 bases between. The CDR3 loop spans 11 amino acids. From germline, CDR1 is SGHTA and CDR2 FQGNSA. The sample belongs to a study of T cell changes during pregnancy in multiple sclerosis. Here immunoSEQ multiplex PCR was the method, and the copy in TCRdb shows in-frame clones only, minus some. Of about 40,000 clones in the sample, about 90% are singletons; the top ten hold 0.73%. The chain carries TRBV7-2 and TRBJ1-6; D is ambiguous. This receptor was obtained from a female donor with multiple sclerosis, enrolled in a pregnancy study. Sequencing was performed on CD4+ T cells from peripheral blood mononuclear cells, taken before pregnancy. CDR3 sequence: CASSSYSPLHF. The CDR3, as DNA: TGTGCCAGCAGCTCTTATTCACCCCTCCACTTT.